The clone carrying this TCR beta chain was seen more than once but under ten times. The sample is drawn from a study of OX40 agonist ivuxolimab in advanced cancers. Only in-frame clones appear in the TCRdb table, and some are missing; sequencing was by immunoSEQ multiplex PCR. Of roughly 58,000 clones listed, over 90% are singletons. Germline assignment: CDR1 SGDLS and CDR2 YYNGEE. V lost 4 bases and J lost 7, with 15 bases in between. The length of the CDR3 is 14 residues. This TCR derives from an adult with an advanced solid tumor such as melanoma, head and neck, liver or kidney cancer. This chain joins TRBV9 and TRBJ2-1; D possibly matches TRBD1 or TRBD2 (5 bases each). The sample in question was CD4+ or CD8+ T cells sorted from blood, obtained in a trial of the OX40 agonist ivuxolimab. The CDR3 reads CASSPENWGNEQFF. CDR3 sequence (DNA): TGTGCCAGCAGCCCGGAAAACTGGGGGAATGAGCAGTTCTTC.